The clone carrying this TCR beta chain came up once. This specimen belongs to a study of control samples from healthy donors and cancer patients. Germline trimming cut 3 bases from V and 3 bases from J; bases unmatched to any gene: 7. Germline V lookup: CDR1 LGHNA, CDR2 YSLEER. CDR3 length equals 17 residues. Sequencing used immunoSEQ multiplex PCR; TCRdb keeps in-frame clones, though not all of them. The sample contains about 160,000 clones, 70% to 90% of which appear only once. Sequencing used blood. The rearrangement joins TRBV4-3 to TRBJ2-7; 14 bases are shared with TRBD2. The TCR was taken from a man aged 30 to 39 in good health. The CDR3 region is CASSQVGTSGSHYEQYF. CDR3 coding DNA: TGCGCCAGCAGCCAGGTTGGGACTAGCGGGAGTCACTACGAGCAGTACTTC.